This T cell receptor beta chain comes out of a study of OX40 agonist ivuxolimab in advanced cancers. About the research overall: Ivuxolimab, which patients received intravenously every 2 weeks, was dosed at 0.01 to 10 mg/kg.

Clones were sequenced by immunoSEQ multiplex PCR, and TCRdb holds only the in-frame ones, with some missing. The sample lists under 85,000 clones, over 75% occurring once. Germline loops: CDR1 SGHTA, CDR2 FQGNSA. V was cut by 0 bases and J by 0 bases, with 10 bases left in between. The CDR3 spans 16 residues. The sequencing here drew on CD4+ or CD8+ T cells sorted from blood, taken in a trial of the OX40 agonist ivuxolimab. The source of this sequence is an adult with an advanced solid tumor such as melanoma, head and neck, liver or kidney cancer. This rearrangement joins TRBV7-2 to TRBJ2-3; D is unresolved. CDR3 in amino acids: CASSLAGRSSTDTQYF. CDR3 bases: TGTGCCAGCAGCTTAGCGGGCAGGTCTAGCACAGATACGCAGTATTTT.